Described below is a single T cell receptor beta chain sequence and its context. Its matching antigen is unknown. The read comes to an end 3 residues before the CDR3 does, leaving the germline J gene to fill in the end. CVID meant reduced serum IgG, IgA and/or IgM plus specific antibody deficiency. Donors gave about 5 to 9 ml heparinized peripheral whole blood. The sample belongs to a study of T cell clonality in common variable immunodeficiency. Findings of the study overall: Fewer deletions and N-nucleotide insertions were reportedly seen in common variable immunodeficiency TCR beta sequences.

This table comes from immunoSEQ multiplex PCR, and its TCRdb copy is limited to in-frame clones, with some not included. The sample yields 25,000 to 35,000 clones, without any singletons. This CDR3 has 21 amino acids. Germline-derived CDR1 and CDR2 are KGHSH and LQKENI. J was trimmed by 0 bases and V by 0 bases; bases with no gene match: 17. The specimen sequenced was peripheral blood mononuclear cells. The chain joins TRBV18 to TRBJ1-2; 9 bases fit TRBD1. The receptor was isolated from a human donor with common variable immunodeficiency. This chain's CDR3 is CASSPPFFVYRDRESNYGYTF. CDR3 bases read: TGTGCCAGCTCACCACCGTTTTTTGTATACCGGGACAGGGAATCTAACTATGGC.